The 8 T cell receptor beta chains in this list originate from one sample, sequenced in a study of shared clonotypes between healthy human individuals. TCRdb's copy holds only in-frame clones and misses some; the assay was immunoSEQ multiplex PCR. Among some 2,100,000 clones, roughly 91% were seen once, and the ten largest hold 1.5% to 2%. The naive CD8 fraction comprised CD45RO-negative cells positively selected for CCR7 and excluded terminally differentiated effector memory CD45RA+ cells. The sample was naive CD8+ T cells from PBMCs. The source is a man between 18 and 35 years old in good health. Some clones in this sample may be carry-over from other donors' samples.

The rearrangement uses TRBV6-1 and TRBJ2-1, with D possibly being TRBD1 or TRBD2 (5 bases each). Germline-derived CDR1 and CDR2 are MNHNS and SASEGT. V was cut by 11 bases and J by 4 bases, with 21 bases left in between. The CDR3 loop spans 15 amino acids. CDR3 sequence reads: CAASLRDGAYNEQFF. The CDR3 nucleotides are TGTGCCGCCTCGCTCCGGGACGGAGCATACAATGAGCAGTTCTTC.

This rearrangement joins TRBV6-5 to TRBJ1-5; D unresolved. Trimming removed 5 bases at V and 4 bases at J, with 9 bases between. Looked up from germline, CDR1 is MNHEY and CDR2 is SVGAGI. The CDR3 spans 13 residues. The CDR3 is CASSQALNQPQHF. In DNA form, the CDR3 reads TGTGCCAGCAGTCAGGCCTTGAATCAGCCCCAGCATTTT.

The chain combines TRBV28 with TRBJ2-7; a weak D match, TRBD2 (5 bases). Germline CDR1 MDHEN, CDR2 SYDVKM. CDR3 length: 14 residues. V shed 1 base and J shed 2 bases, with 9 bases lying between them. The CDR3: CASSLFGDPYEQYF. CDR3 in DNA: TGTGCCAGCAGTTTATTCGGGGATCCCTACGAGCAGTACTTC. Drawing the rest from reference TRBV28 and TRBJ2-7, the complete variable domain is DVKVTQSSRYLVKRTGEKVFLECVQDMDHENMFWYRQDPGLGLRLIYFSYDVKMKEKGDIPEGYSVSREKKERFSLILESASTNQTSMYLCASSLFGDPYEQYFGPGTRLTVT.

The chain has TRBV28 and TRBJ2-2; TRBD2 agrees at 7 bases. The CDR3 is 15 amino acids. The germline CDR1 and CDR2 sequences are MDHEN and SYDVKM. Trimming took 3 bases from V and 6 from J; bases not matched to a gene: 7. CDR3 in DNA: TGTGCCAGCAGTTTGTGGGAGGGAGGAGCCGGGGAGCTGTTTTTT. It codes for CASSLWEGGAGELFF.

This chain joins TRBV2 and TRBJ2-7; D is possibly TRBD1 (6 bases). CDR1 and CDR2 from the germline V gene are SNHLY and FYNNEI. CDR3 size: 14 residues. V lost 3 bases and J lost 3, with 12 bases in between. CDR3 amino acids: CASSEGALGYEQYF. Written as DNA, the CDR3 is TGTGCCAGCAGTGAGGGGGCGTTGGGCTACGAGCAGTACTTC. Drawing the rest from reference TRBV2 and TRBJ2-7, the complete variable domain is EPEVTQTPSHQVTQMGQEVILRCVPISNHLYFYWYRQILGQKVEFLVSFYNNEISEKSEIFDDQFSVERPDGSNFTLKIRSTKLEDSAMYFCASSEGALGYEQYFGPGTRLTVT.

The chain joins TRBV11-1 to TRBJ1-5; D call uncertain. Trimming cost V 1 base and J 3 bases, with 4 bases left between them. CDR3 size: 13 residues. CDR1 is SGHAT, CDR2 FQDESV, per germline (reference sequence). CDR3 in amino acids: CASSLGFNQPQHF. The CDR3 nucleotides read TGTGCCAGCAGCTTAGGCTTCAATCAGCCCCAGCATTTT.

The chain has TRBV29-1 and TRBJ2-1; 7 bases agree with TRBD2. The CDR3 length is 15 residues. J gave up 5 bases and V 0 bases, and 7 bases lay outside the gene matches. Germline V CDR1 and CDR2: SQVTM, ANQGSEA. The CDR3 nucleotides read TGCAGCGTTGAAGATCTCGGACTAGTTAACAATGAGCAGTTCTTC. It encodes CSVEDLGLVNNEQFF.

J is TRBJ2-1 and V is TRBV15, with D unresolved. V was clipped by 8 bases and J by 8 bases, with 7 bases between them. The germline V gene encodes CDR1 LNHNV and CDR2 YYDKDF (reference sequence). The CDR3 has 10 residues. In DNA form, the CDR3 reads TGTGCCACCCCCAATGATGAGCAGTTCTTC. Its protein is CATPNDEQFF.